This T cell receptor (beta chain) came from a study of T cell responses to AZD1222 COVID-19 vaccine. General study points: Among AZD1222 vaccinees, only six or seven were seropositive at baseline.

TCRdb keeps only in-frame clones here, not all; method: immunoSEQ multiplex PCR. The sample lists approximately 150,000 clones, about 91% occurring once. Trimming took off 3 bases at V and 4 bases at J, with 11 bases between the two ends. This CDR3 is built from 13 residues. Germline values: CDR1 SGHRS, CDR2 YFSETQ. On this clone: Its antigen is undetermined.

The sample consisted of peripheral blood, taken on day 0 of MenACWY control vaccination. The chain is built from TRBV5-1 and TRBJ2-7; TRBD2 is a possible D gene (6 bases). The source is an adult in good health. CDR3 in DNA: TGCGCCAGCAGCTCCGGGACTGAATACGAGCAGTACTTC. This encodes CASSSGTEYEQYF.